These 11 T cell receptor beta chains were all obtained from the same sample, sequenced in a study of T cells after yellow fever vaccination. TCRdb recomputed calls from the 5' RACE reads with MiXCR, one row per CDR3 protein. The data hold about 330,000 distinct CDR3 sequences, with approximately 8% observed a single time. The sequenced sample was PBMCs, obtained about 49 days after the first yellow fever vaccination. The source is a man aged 18 to 30 who received the YFV17D yellow fever vaccine.

The CDR3 protein is CASSQVPGQRTNGYTF. In nucleotides, the CDR3 is TGCGCCAGCAGCCAAGTTCCGGGACAGCGGACTAATGGCTACACCTTC. The rearrangement links TRBV4-1 to TRBJ1-2, with 7 bases fitting TRBD1. Germline V gene data show CDR1 as MGHRA and CDR2 as YSYEKL. CDR3 length: 16 residues. The trim removed 1 base at V and 6 bases at J, leaving 11 bases unmatched.

This clonotype has just a few counts. The V call is TRBV20-1, the J call TRBJ1-5; D gene unclear. Trimming left V 3 bases short and J 0 bases short, with 6 bases between. The CDR3 runs 13 residues. The V gene's germline CDR1 is DFQATT and CDR2 SNEGSKA (reference sequence). The CDR3 DNA sequence: TGCAGTGCTAGTTCGGATAGCAATCAGCCCCAGCATTTT. Its translation: CSASSDSNQPQHF.

A few counts support this clonotype. The J gene is TRBJ2-5, the V gene TRBV7-2, with 9 bases lining up with TRBD2. Germline trimming cut 4 bases from V and 4 bases from J; bases unmatched to any gene: 7. CDR1 SGHTA and CDR2 FQGNSA come from the germline V gene. The CDR3 length is 15 residues. The CDR3 DNA follows: TGTGCCAGCAGCTCAAGGACTAGCGCCCCAGAGACCCAGTACTTC. It specifies CASSSRTSAPETQYF.

In its sample, this clonotype was seen many times. The V call is TRBV7-9, the J call TRBJ1-4; 9 nucleotides match TRBD1. Germline V gives CDR1 SEHNR, CDR2 FQNEAQ (reference sequence). J lost 2 bases, V lost 5 bases, and 3 bases had no gene match. The CDR3 length is 15 residues. In DNA, the CDR3 is TGTGCCAGCAGCCCCGGGACAGGGACTAATGAAAAACTGTTTTTT. Encoded protein: CASSPGTGTNEKLFF.

The chain recombines TRBV5-6 with TRBJ2-7; D gene unclear. Trimming shortened V by 4 bases and J by 2 bases, and 10 bases separated the two germline ends. The V gene's germline CDR1 is SGHDT and CDR2 YYEEEE. The CDR3 has 13 residues. The CDR3 here is CASSLYTAYEQYF. The DNA of the CDR3 is TGTGCCAGCAGCCTCTACACGGCCTACGAGCAGTACTTC.

This clonotype was found a few times. This chain uses TRBV5-1 with TRBJ2-3, with TRBD1 matching 10 bases. J was trimmed by 5 bases and V by 3 bases; bases with no gene match: 3. This CDR3 region has 14 residues. Germline V gene data show CDR1 as SGHRS and CDR2 as YFSETQ. The CDR3 DNA reads as TGCGCCAGCAGCTACGGGACAGGGGAAGATACGCAGTATTTT. Residues: CASSYGTGEDTQYF.

This clonotype was seen more than once but under ten times. The V and J genes are TRBV5-4 and TRBJ2-7, with 11 bases that match TRBD2. CDR3 length: 18 residues. Germline V lookup: CDR1 SGHNT, CDR2 YYREEE (reference sequence). J was trimmed by 0 bases and V by 3 bases; bases with no gene match: 11. The CDR3 loop reads CASSSTGGLAGSSYEQYF. CDR3 bases: TGTGCCAGCAGCTCCACAGGAGGACTAGCGGGTAGCTCCTACGAGCAGTACTTC. The full variable domain, with the rest looked up from reference TRBV5-4 and TRBJ2-7, is ETGVTQSPTHLIKTRGQQVTLRCSSQSGHNTVSWYQQALGQGPQFIFQYYREEENGRGNFPPRFSGLQFPNYSSELNVNALELDDSALYLCASSSTGGLAGSSYEQYFGPGTRLTVT.

V is TRBV7-9 and J is TRBJ1-2, with D possibly TRBD1 on 5 matching bases. The CDR3 loop spans 12 amino acids. Per germline, CDR1 SEHNR and CDR2 FQNEAQ (reference sequence). Trimming left V 5 bases short and J 3 bases short, with 7 bases between. CDR3 in amino acids: CASSPQDYGYTF. The CDR3 DNA reads TGTGCCAGCAGCCCACAGGACTATGGCTACACCTTC. The full variable domain, in which reference TRBV7-9 and TRBJ1-2 provide the parts outside the CDR3, is DTGVSQNPRHKITKRGQNVTFRCDPISEHNRLYWYRQTLGQGPEFLTYFQNEAQLEKSRLLSDRFSAERPKGSFSTLEIQRTEQGDSAMYLCASSPQDYGYTFGSGTRLTVV.

Here the CDR3 reads CASSLEQGAREAFF. In DNA form, the CDR3 reads TGTGCCAGCAGCTTAGAACAGGGGGCCAGGGAAGCTTTCTTT. V gene TRBV11-2 combines with J gene TRBJ1-1; 9 bases map to TRBD1. The junction had 4 bases not matched to a gene; V was cut back by 0 bases and J by 8 bases. This CDR3 is 14 amino acids long. CDR1 SGHAT and CDR2 FQNNGV come from the germline V gene. Complete variable domain (other parts from reference TRBV11-2 and TRBJ1-1): EAGVAQSPRYKIIEKRQSVAFWCNPISGHATLYWYQQILGQGPKLLIQFQNNGVVDDSQLPKDRFSAERLKGVDSTLKIQPAKLEDSAVYLCASSLEQGAREAFFGQGTRLTVV.

This clonotype has ten or more counts. V usage is TRBV5-1 and J usage is TRBJ1-4, with TRBD1 as a possible D gene (5 bases). CDR3 size: 14 residues. V lost 1 base to trimming and J lost 5 bases, with 9 bases between them. Germline CDR1 SGHRS, CDR2 YFSETQ. The CDR3 nucleotides read TGCGCCAGCAGCTTGTCAGGGAACAATGAAAAACTGTTTTTT. Translating gives CASSLSGNNEKLFF.

This clonotype was picked up a small number of times. This chain joins TRBV4-1 and TRBJ1-1, with a tentative D call TRBD1 (6 bases). The CDR3 is 15 residues long. Trimming removed 0 bases at V and 3 bases at J, with 11 bases between. The germline gives CDR1 MGHRA, CDR2 YSYEKL. The CDR3 loop reads CASSQDRQGYTEAFF. CDR3 coding DNA: TGCGCCAGCAGCCAAGATAGGCAGGGGTACACTGAAGCTTTCTTT.